The present T cell receptor beta chain was sequenced within a study of OX40 agonist ivuxolimab in advanced cancers. Method: immunoSEQ multiplex PCR; TCRdb's copy keeps in-frame clones and lacks some. The sample contains some 35,000 clones, around four fifths of which appear only once. This receptor was taken from an adult with an advanced solid tumor such as melanoma, head and neck, liver or kidney cancer. The sample was CD4+ or CD8+ T cells sorted from blood, taken in a trial of the OX40 agonist ivuxolimab.

CDR3 bases: TGTGCCAGCAGTTACCGAGAGGGAGGGGGGGGGCAGTTCTTC. Translating gives CASSYREGGGGQFF. The chain has TRBV6-6 and TRBJ2-1, with D tentatively TRBD2 (7 bases). The germline V gene has CDR1 MNHNY and CDR2 SVGAGI (reference sequence). V was clipped by 2 bases and J by 12 bases, with 17 bases between them. This CDR3 region has 14 residues.